The rows below give T cell receptor beta chains drawn from one sample of a study of shared clonotypes between healthy human individuals. Some clones are missing from TCRdb's copy, which holds only in-frame ones; the method was immunoSEQ multiplex PCR. The top ten clones hold around 0.12% of a sample with more than 500,000 clones, 85% to 95% of them seen once. Sample: naive CD8+ T cells sorted from blood. The receptors originated from a woman between 25 and 40 years old in good health. Both conserved end residues are part of each CDR3. D genes are given only for firm matches. Clone size is shown for a subset of rows, as once, few, many or a class of expanded clone.

D gene	V gene	clone size	J gene	CDR3 protein	CDR3 DNA
.	TRBV5-1	.	TRBJ2-5	CASTPLQVRRQETQYF	TGCGCCAGCACCCCTCTACAGGTACGGCGTCAAGAGACCCAGTACTTC
.	TRBV4-2	.	TRBJ1-1	CASSRLLNTEAFF	TGTGCCAGCAGCCGGCTCCTGAACACTGAAGCTTTCTTT
.	TRBV6-1	once	TRBJ1-5	CASSEALWVAGNQPQHF	TGTGCCAGCAGTGAAGCACTTTGGGTTGCCGGCAATCAGCCCCAGCATTTT
.	TRBV5-6	.	TRBJ1-6	CASSFRGAGDSPLHF	TGTGCCAGCAGCTTTAGGGGGGCCGGGGATTCACCCCTCCACTTT
TRBD2	TRBV11-2	.	TRBJ2-3	CASSFSGSGTDTQYF	TGTGCCAGCAGCTTCAGCGGGAGCGGCACAGATACGCAGTATTTT
.	TRBV10-2	.	TRBJ2-7	CASSGLAESYEQYF	TGCGCCAGCAGCGGATTAGCGGAAAGCTACGAGCAGTACTTC
TRBD2	TRBV5-4	.	TRBJ2-7	CASSNYPGLAGDSYEQYF	TGTGCCAGCAGCAACTATCCGGGACTAGCGGGAGACTCCTACGAGCAGTACTTC
.	TRBV28	.	TRBJ1-2	CASANGRYGYTF	TGTGCCAGCGCAAACGGGAGGTATGGCTACACCTTC
.	TRBV6-6	once	TRBJ2-5	CASSYTASQETQYF	TGTGCCAGCAGTTATACAGCCAGCCAAGAGACCCAGTACTTC
.	TRBV21-1	.	TRBJ2-1	CASSKVRNEQFF	TGTGCCAGCAGCAAAGTGCGAAATGAGCAGTTCTTC
.	TRBV7-8	.	TRBJ1-1	CASSPPEGPNTEAFF	TGTGCCAGCAGCCCCCCAGAGGGCCCGAACACTGAAGCTTTCTTT
TRBD2	TRBV4-1	.	TRBJ2-1	CASSQDPSGRRDEQFF	TGCGCCAGCAGCCAAGATCCTAGCGGGAGGAGAGATGAGCAGTTCTTC
TRBD2	TRBV2	.	TRBJ2-5	CASIRTSGRRETQYF	TGTGCCAGCATCAGGACTAGCGGGAGGCGGGAGACCCAGTACTTC
.	TRBV15	.	TRBJ2-3	CATSRVPTDTQYF	TGTGCCACCAGCAGAGTTCCGACAGATACGCAGTATTTT
TRBD1	TRBV28	.	TRBJ1-4	CASSLYSGGDEKLFF	TGTGCCAGCAGTTTATATTCAGGGGGGGATGAAAAACTGTTTTTT
.	TRBV4-1	.	TRBJ2-5	CASSQGGGEQYF	TGCGCCAGCAGCCAAGGGGGAGGAGAGCAGTACTTC
.	TRBV28	.	TRBJ2-7	CASSFLYEQYF	TGTGCCAGCAGTTTTCTTTACGAGCAGTACTTC
.	TRBV9	.	TRBJ2-7	CASSRKDRRGDEQYF	TGTGCCAGCAGTCGAAAGGACCGGCGAGGGGACGAGCAGTACTTC
TRBD2	TRBV19	once	TRBJ2-1	CASSIDPPGSGPSSYNEQFF	TGTGCCAGTAGTATAGATCCCCCCGGTAGCGGGCCAAGCTCCTACAATGAGCAGTTCTTC
.	TRBV19	.	TRBJ2-7	CASSPTLYLHEQYF	TGTGCCAGTTCACCCACACTATACCTCCACGAGCAGTACTTC
.	TRBV15	.	TRBJ2-5	CATSRDYFQETQYF	TGTGCCACCAGCAGAGATTACTTCCAAGAGACCCAGTACTTC
TRBD1	TRBV7-9	.	TRBJ1-4	CASSSGQDRGLEKLFF	TGTGCCAGCAGCTCAGGACAAGACAGGGGGCTTGAAAAACTGTTTTTT
TRBD2	TRBV7-9	.	TRBJ2-7	CASSFIGRAYEQYF	TGTGCCAGCAGCTTTATCGGGAGGGCTTACGAGCAGTACTTC
.	TRBV19	.	TRBJ2-5	CASSPRTRLETQYF	TGTGCCAGTAGTCCCCGGACAAGATTGGAGACCCAGTACTTC
.	TRBV6-5	.	TRBJ1-1	CASSYEGYTEAFF	TGTGCCAGCAGTTACGAGGGGTACACTGAAGCTTTCTTT
.	TRBV19	few	TRBJ1-1	CASSIDGTGSTEAFF	TGTGCCAGTAGTATAGATGGAACAGGGAGCACTGAAGCTTTCTTT
.	TRBV30	.	TRBJ1-1	CAWSKDILRGTEAFF	TGTGCCTGGAGTAAGGACATTCTGAGAGGCACTGAAGCTTTCTTT
.	TRBV27	.	TRBJ2-7	CASSPSPWAYEQYF	TGTGCCAGCAGTCCCTCCCCGTGGGCCTACGAGCAGTACTTC